A selection of T cell receptor beta chains follows, all from one sample in a study of blood T cell repertoires in COVID-19. Measured with immunoSEQ multiplex PCR; TCRdb has only the in-frame clones, and not every one. The table has some 72,000 clones, 65% to 85% seen once. Source material: peripheral blood. The receptor set was obtained from a man aged 45-60 years with COVID-19, enrolled during active disease. The CDR3 runs from the conserved cysteine through the conserved F or W. A D gene is named only where the DNA matches it firmly. The size entry is marked missing in some rows and otherwise reads once, few, many or a size class.

d_gene,abundance,v_gene,j_gene,CDR3aa,CDR3nt
TRBD2,.,TRBV7-3,TRBJ2-2,CASSLRGAGGRTGELFF,TGTGCCAGCAGCTTAAGGGGCGCGGGGGGACGCACCGGGGAGCTGTTTTTT
.,.,TRBV28,TRBJ2-3,CASSLSRGTDTQYF,TGTGCCAGCAGTTTATCCAGGGGTACAGATACGCAGTATTTT
.,.,TRBV9,TRBJ1-2,CASSGQVANYGYTF,TGTGCCAGCAGCGGACAGGTAGCTAACTATGGCTACACCTTC
.,once,TRBV7-3,TRBJ2-2,CASSRALASTGELFF,TGTGCCAGCAGCCGCGCCCTAGCGAGCACCGGGGAGCTGTTTTTT
TRBD1,.,TRBV6-6,TRBJ1-2,CASRGQGRLSYGYTF,TGTGCCAGCAGGGGACAGGGGAGATTGAGCTATGGCTACACCTTC
.,.,TRBV6-5,TRBJ2-5,CASSEMRETQYF,TGTGCCAGCAGCGAGATGAGAGAGACCCAGTACTTC
TRBD2,.,TRBV9,TRBJ2-3,CASSVAGGGPTDTQYF,TGTGCCAGCAGCGTAGCTGGGGGAGGGCCAACAGATACGCAGTATTTT
.,once,TRBV6-4,TRBJ1-6,CASTPEGLPGSPLHF,TGTGCCAGCACCCCCGAGGGACTCCCGGGTTCACCCCTCCACTTT
TRBD2,once,TRBV7-8,TRBJ2-2,CASSIRGGTGELFF,TGTGCCAGCAGTATTCGCGGGGGCACCGGGGAGCTGTTTTTT
TRBD2,many,TRBV15,TRBJ2-1,CATSSLGTSGGEEQFF,TGTGCCACCAGCAGCCTCGGGACTAGCGGGGGGGAGGAACAGTTCTTC
TRBD2,once,TRBV5-4,TRBJ2-7,CASTNLAGGKDEQYF,TGTGCCAGCACTAATTTAGCGGGAGGAAAGGACGAGCAGTACTTC
TRBD1,.,TRBV30,TRBJ1-1,CAWSVRDRREAFF,TGTGCCTGGAGTGTCCGGGACAGGAGAGAAGCTTTCTTT
TRBD2,.,TRBV6-1,TRBJ2-3,CASSDVAGNTDTQYF,TGTGCCAGCAGTGACGTAGCGGGGAACACAGATACGCAGTATTTT
.,many,TRBV7-2,TRBJ2-7,CASSPCPRDSYF,TGTGCCAGCAGCCCGTGTCCCAGGGATTCGTACTTC
.,once,TRBV10-3,TRBJ2-2,CAIRRREQGGELFF,TGTGCCATCAGACGGAGGGAGCAGGGCGGGGAGCTGTTTTTT
.,.,TRBV7-2,TRBJ2-1,CASSLNRAHEQFF,TGTGCCAGCAGCTTAAACAGGGCCCATGAGCAGTTCTTC
TRBD2,.,TRBV2,TRBJ2-3,CASGLAGGDTQYF,TGTGCCAGCGGGCTAGCGGGAGGAGATACGCAGTATTTT
.,.,TRBV19,TRBJ1-1,CASSMSSVNTEAFF,TGTGCCAGTAGTATGTCGTCCGTGAACACTGAAGCTTTCTTT
.,.,TRBV6-1,TRBJ1-5,CASSDGDQPQHF,TGTGCCAGCAGTGACGGGGATCAGCCCCAGCATTTT
TRBD2,.,TRBV19,TRBJ2-7,CASSISGGTYEQYF,TGTGCCAGTAGTATTAGCGGGGGGACCTACGAGCAGTACTTC
TRBD2,.,TRBV30,TRBJ2-7,CAWSVPGGPYEQYF,TGTGCCTGGAGTGTACCGGGGGGACCTTACGAGCAGTACTTC
TRBD2,.,TRBV5-1,TRBJ2-6,CASSPGGSGANVLTF,TGCGCCAGCAGCCCGGGGGGGTCTGGGGCCAACGTCCTGACTTTC
TRBD1,.,TRBV6-2/TRBV6-3,TRBJ2-2,CASSSGTGDSGELFF,TGTGCCAGCAGTTCCGGGACAGGGGATTCCGGGGAGCTGTTTTTT
.,.,TRBV11-2,TRBJ1-5,CASSLGVNFNQPQHF,TGTGCCAGCAGCTTAGGAGTCAATTTTAATCAGCCCCAGCATTTT
.,.,TRBV2,TRBJ1-5,CASNADLGPQHF,TGTGCCAGCAATGCGGATCTTGGGCCCCAGCATTTT
.,.,TRBV5-8,TRBJ1-5,CASRFEVDGGGQPQHF,TGTGCCAGCAGATTTGAGGTTGACGGGGGAGGTCAGCCCCAGCATTTT
TRBD2,.,TRBV11-3,TRBJ2-5,CASSLGGLAGLGETQYF,TGTGCCAGCAGCTTAGGCGGACTAGCGGGATTAGGAGAGACCCAGTACTTC
.,.,TRBV3-1/TRBV3-2,TRBJ1-1,CASSQDPYTEAFF,TGTGCCAGCAGCCAAGACCCCTACACTGAAGCTTTCTTT
.,.,TRBV5-6,TRBJ1-6,CASRAGYSPLHF,TGTGCCAGCAGGGCAGGGTATTCACCCCTCCACTTT
TRBD1,.,TRBV28,TRBJ1-1,CASSLRTGVNAEAFF,TGTGCCAGCAGTTTGAGGACAGGGGTGAATGCTGAAGCTTTCTTT
.,.,TRBV11-3,TRBJ2-1,CASSRSRNGQFF,TGTGCCAGCAGCCGTAGCAGAAATGGGCAGTTCTTC
TRBD2,.,TRBV2,TRBJ2-7,CASRIQAGGYEQYF,TGTGCCAGCAGGATCCAAGCGGGGGGCTACGAGCAGTACTTC
.,few,TRBV28,TRBJ2-7,CASSDGTYEQYF,TGTGCCAGCAGTGACGGGACCTACGAGCAGTACTTC
.,.,TRBV18,TRBJ1-2,CASSREQGREFGYTF,TGTGCCAGCTCACGCGAACAGGGTAGAGAGTTTGGCTACACCTTC
TRBD2,.,TRBV19,TRBJ2-3,CASSTSGSTDTQYF,TGTGCCAGTAGTACTAGCGGGAGCACAGATACGCAGTATTTT
TRBD2,.,TRBV7-2,TRBJ2-5,CASNPGSGRVQETQYF,TGTGCCAGCAACCCCGGTAGCGGGAGGGTCCAAGAGACCCAGTACTTC
.,.,TRBV9,TRBJ1-2,CASSVGADGNYGYTF,TGTGCCAGCAGCGTAGGGGCTGACGGTAACTATGGCTACACCTTC
.,.,TRBV6-6,TRBJ1-5,CASSPLEWRATDQPQHF,TGTGCCAGCAGTCCCCTTGAATGGAGGGCGACGGATCAGCCCCAGCATTTT
TRBD1,once,TRBV7-9,TRBJ2-5,CASSLRGQGMGQETQYF,TGTGCCAGCAGCTTAAGGGGGCAGGGGATGGGACAAGAGACCCAGTACTTC
TRBD2,.,TRBV5-1,TRBJ2-1,CASSLGLAGANEQFF,TGCGCCAGCAGCTTGGGGCTAGCGGGAGCCAATGAGCAGTTCTTC
.,.,TRBV7-3,TRBJ1-1,CASSPDKNTEAFF,TGTGCCAGCAGCCCCGACAAGAACACTGAAGCTTTCTTT
TRBD2,.,TRBV6-1,TRBJ2-7,CASSAQGREGKYEQYF,TGTGCCAGCAGTGCCCAAGGGCGGGAGGGGAAATACGAGCAGTACTTC
.,.,TRBV4-1,TRBJ2-1,CASSQEASYEQFF,TGCGCCAGCAGCCAAGAGGCTAGCTATGAGCAGTTCTTC
TRBD1,.,TRBV28,TRBJ1-6,CASSSPGQGRSPLHF,TGTGCCAGCAGTTCTCCGGGACAGGGGAGGTCACCCCTCCACTTT
.,.,TRBV19,TRBJ2-2,CASSIPRGDTGELFF,TGTGCCAGTAGTATCCCCCGGGGAGACACCGGGGAGCTGTTTTTT
.,.,TRBV28,TRBJ1-1,CASSTRGSEAFF,TGTGCCAGCTCCACCAGGGGCTCTGAAGCTTTCTTT
TRBD1,.,TRBV28,TRBJ2-6,CASSTQGAGANVLTF,TGTGCCAGCAGCACTCAGGGGGCTGGGGCCAACGTCCTGACTTTC
.,.,TRBV2,TRBJ1-2,CASARGTQYGYTF,TGTGCCAGTGCTCGAGGAACCCAGTATGGCTACACCTTC
.,few,TRBV2,TRBJ1-2,CASSDRVEGYGYTF,TGTGCCAGCAGTGATAGGGTAGAGGGCTATGGCTACACCTTC
.,.,TRBV11-2,TRBJ2-7,CASSLGGLSLSYEQYF,TGTGCCAGCAGCTTAGGTGGACTTTCTCTCTCCTACGAGCAGTACTTC